These 6 T cell receptor beta chains came from one sample sequenced in a study of blood T cell repertoires in COVID-19. Repertoires were generated with immunoSEQ multiplex PCR, while TCRdb's copy carries only in-frame clones and drops some. Among roughly 56,000 clones listed, 65% to 90% were seen once. Sequenced material: peripheral blood. The receptor set was obtained from a human donor in a cohort sampled during active COVID-19.

The V call is TRBV28, the J call TRBJ2-5; tentatively, D is TRBD2 (5 bases). Germline lookup yields CDR1 MDHEN and CDR2 SYDVKM. This CDR3 has 13 residues. V was clipped by 3 bases and J by 4 bases, with 9 bases between them. The CDR3 spells CASSFSGLETQYF. The CDR3 DNA follows: TGTGCCAGCAGTTTTTCGGGATTAGAGACCCAGTACTTC.

The chain's CDR3 is CASGQQGARISDTQYF. In DNA, the CDR3 is TGTGCCAGCGGCCAGCAGGGGGCGCGGATTTCAGATACGCAGTATTTT. The V call is TRBV28, the J call TRBJ2-3, with 8 positions matching TRBD1. V lost 8 bases to trimming and J lost 4 bases; unmatched junction nucleotides: 14. This CDR3 spans 16 amino acids. CDR1 and CDR2 (germline): MDHEN, SYDVKM.

This clone was picked up a small number of times. The chain combines TRBV3-1 (or the pseudogene TRBV3-2) with TRBJ1-1; no clear D gene. Germline-derived CDR1 and CDR2 are LGHDT and YNNKEL (reference sequence). Trimming cost V 1 base and J 8 bases, with 5 bases left between them. The CDR3 loop spans 11 amino acids. The CDR3 here is CASSQVQEAFF. As DNA, the CDR3 is TGTGCCAGCAGCCAAGTACAGGAAGCTTTCTTT.

CDR3 sequence: CASSLGRAGRDEQFF. The CDR3 DNA reads as TGTGCCAGCAGCCTGGGGAGGGCAGGGCGTGATGAGCAGTTCTTC. The chain links TRBV7-9 to TRBJ2-1, with 7 bases that match TRBD2. Germline V gene sequence: CDR1 SEHNR, CDR2 FQNEAQ (reference sequence). This CDR3 comprises 15 residues. J was trimmed by 8 bases and V by 5 bases; bases with no gene match: 12.

The chain couples TRBV3-1 (or the pseudogene TRBV3-2) to TRBJ1-5; 11 nucleotides align to TRBD1. Trimming cost V 5 bases and J 6 bases; bases outside gene matches: 6. CDR1 LGHDT and CDR2 YNNKEL come from the germline V gene (reference sequence). The CDR3 spans 15 residues. This CDR3 reads CASSYGQGARQPQHF. For the CDR3, the DNA is TGTGCCAGCAGCTACGGACAGGGGGCTCGTCAGCCCCAGCATTTT.

The V gene is TRBV6-5, the J gene TRBJ2-7; a weak D match, TRBD2 (6 bases). Germline V gene lookup returns CDR1 MNHEY and CDR2 SVGAGI. This CDR3 comprises 16 residues. Between the trimmed V and J ends, which lost 0 bases and 1 base, there was a span of 13 bases. CDR3 coding DNA: TGTGCCAGCAGTTACTCCCCCGGAGGGGTTTCCTACGAGCAGTACTTC. Translated, it gives CASSYSPGGVSYEQYF.